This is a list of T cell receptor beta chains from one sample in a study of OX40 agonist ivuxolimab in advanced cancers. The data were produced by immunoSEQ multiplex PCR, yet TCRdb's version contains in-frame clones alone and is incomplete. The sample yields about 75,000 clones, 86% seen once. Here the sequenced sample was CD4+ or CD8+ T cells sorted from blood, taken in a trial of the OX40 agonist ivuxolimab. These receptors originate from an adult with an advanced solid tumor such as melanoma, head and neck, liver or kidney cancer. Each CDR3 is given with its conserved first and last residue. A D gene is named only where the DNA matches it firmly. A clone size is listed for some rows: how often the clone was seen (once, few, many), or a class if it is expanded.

cdr3_nt: TGTGCCAGCAGCTTATCGGGGGGGCCCGGGACCGAGCAGTACTTC
cdr3_aa: CASSLSGGPGTEQYF
v_call: TRBV11-2
d_call: TRBD2
clone_size: -
cdr3_length: 15
j_call: TRBJ2-7

cdr3_nt: TGTGCCAGCAGCCGTGGATCCGGGACAGGGTTGGGCGAGCAGTACTTC
cdr3_aa: CASSRGSGTGLGEQYF
v_call: TRBV14
d_call: TRBD1
clone_size: -
cdr3_length: 16
j_call: TRBJ2-7

cdr3_nt: TGCGCCAGCAGCTCGGGACAGTTGGGGGAGACCGGGGAGCTGTTTTTT
cdr3_aa: CASSSGQLGETGELFF
v_call: TRBV5-1
d_call: TRBD1
clone_size: -
cdr3_length: 16
j_call: TRBJ2-2

cdr3_nt: TGTGCCAGCAGCGTAGGAGTTAGCGGGGAGCTGTTTTTT
cdr3_aa: CASSVGVSGELFF
v_call: TRBV9
d_call: -
clone_size: -
cdr3_length: 13
j_call: TRBJ2-2

cdr3_nt: TGTGCCACCAAGCCGGATACCGGGACAGGGGGCATGGGAAAACTGTTTTTT
cdr3_aa: CATKPDTGTGGMGKLFF
v_call: TRBV25-1
d_call: TRBD1
clone_size: -
cdr3_length: 17
j_call: TRBJ1-4

cdr3_nt: TGTGCCAGCAGCTTAAAGGGGAGCTCGGAGCAGTACTTC
cdr3_aa: CASSLKGSSEQYF
v_call: TRBV7-3
d_call: -
clone_size: -
cdr3_length: 13
j_call: TRBJ2-7

cdr3_nt: TGTGCCAGCTCCCGCTCTAGGACAGACTATGGCTACACCTTC
cdr3_aa: CASSRSRTDYGYTF
v_call: TRBV18
d_call: -
clone_size: -
cdr3_length: 14
j_call: TRBJ1-2

cdr3_nt: TGTGCCAGCAGCTTGGGACAGGGGGCATGGGAGACCCAGTACTTC
cdr3_aa: CASSLGQGAWETQYF
v_call: TRBV5-6
d_call: TRBD1
clone_size: -
cdr3_length: 15
j_call: TRBJ2-5

cdr3_nt: TGTGCCAGTAGTGAAGGAGATACGCAGTATTTT
cdr3_aa: CASSEGDTQYF
v_call: TRBV19
d_call: -
clone_size: -
cdr3_length: 11
j_call: TRBJ2-3

cdr3_nt: TGTGCCAGTACCCCGGCGACGACCTACAATGAGCAGTTCTTC
cdr3_aa: CASTPATTYNEQFF
v_call: TRBV19
d_call: -
clone_size: -
cdr3_length: 14
j_call: TRBJ2-1

cdr3_nt: TGTGCCAGCAGCCTACGAGAGACCCAGTACTTC
cdr3_aa: CASSLRETQYF
v_call: TRBV9
d_call: -
clone_size: -
cdr3_length: 11
j_call: TRBJ2-5

cdr3_nt: TGTGCCAGCAGTTTAGGCAGGGGAGGATGGGCTTTCTTT
cdr3_aa: CASSLGRGGWAFF
v_call: TRBV28
d_call: -
clone_size: -
cdr3_length: 13
j_call: TRBJ1-1

cdr3_nt: TGTGCCAGTGGGATTCCCGGGACGAAACTTTACTCTGGAAACACCATATATTTT
cdr3_aa: CASGIPGTKLYSGNTIYF
v_call: TRBV19
d_call: -
clone_size: -
cdr3_length: 18
j_call: TRBJ1-3

cdr3_nt: TGTGCCAGCAGCTTTTTTTACACAGATACGCAGTATTTT
cdr3_aa: CASSFFYTDTQYF
v_call: TRBV7-3
d_call: -
clone_size: once
cdr3_length: 13
j_call: TRBJ2-3

cdr3_nt: TGTGCCAGCAGGATGGACAGGACCTCCTACAATGAGCAGTTCTTC
cdr3_aa: CASRMDRTSYNEQFF
v_call: TRBV7-2
d_call: TRBD1
clone_size: -
cdr3_length: 15
j_call: TRBJ2-1

cdr3_nt: TGTGCCATCAGTGAAGGGCGGGATACGCAGTATTTT
cdr3_aa: CAISEGRDTQYF
v_call: TRBV10-3
d_call: -
clone_size: -
cdr3_length: 12
j_call: TRBJ2-3

cdr3_nt: TGTGCCAGCAGCACCTCTCGGCACACGAACACCGGGGAGCTGTTTTTT
cdr3_aa: CASSTSRHTNTGELFF
v_call: TRBV5-5
d_call: -
clone_size: -
cdr3_length: 16
j_call: TRBJ2-2

cdr3_nt: TGTGCCAGCAGCTTCAGCACAGGGAAAGAGACCCAGTACTTC
cdr3_aa: CASSFSTGKETQYF
v_call: TRBV5-5
d_call: -
clone_size: once
cdr3_length: 14
j_call: TRBJ2-5

cdr3_nt: TGTGCCAGCAGTAAAAGACTGGACAGGGGTTTCGAGCAGTACTTC
cdr3_aa: CASSKRLDRGFEQYF
v_call: TRBV6-1
d_call: TRBD1
clone_size: -
cdr3_length: 15
j_call: TRBJ2-7

cdr3_nt: TGTGCCTGCACTAGCGGATTCTCCTACGAGCAGTACTTC
cdr3_aa: CACTSGFSYEQYF
v_call: TRBV30
d_call: TRBD2
clone_size: -
cdr3_length: 13
j_call: TRBJ2-7

cdr3_nt: TGTGCCAGCAGCACCCATTCGCGGCCCCTCACAGATACGCAGTATTTT
cdr3_aa: CASSTHSRPLTDTQYF
v_call: TRBV9
d_call: -
clone_size: -
cdr3_length: 16
j_call: TRBJ2-3

cdr3_nt: TGTGCCAGCAGCTTAGTACCCTACGAGCAGTACTTC
cdr3_aa: CASSLVPYEQYF
v_call: TRBV7-6
d_call: -
clone_size: -
cdr3_length: 12
j_call: TRBJ2-7

cdr3_nt: TGTGCCAGCAGTGAAAGGGACAGCCTTTATAGCAATCAGCCCCAGCATTTT
cdr3_aa: CASSERDSLYSNQPQHF
v_call: TRBV2
d_call: TRBD1
clone_size: few
cdr3_length: 17
j_call: TRBJ1-5

cdr3_nt: TGTGCCAGCAGCCCGGGGAGGGCCGGCTACAATGAGCAGTTCTTC
cdr3_aa: CASSPGRAGYNEQFF
v_call: TRBV28
d_call: TRBD2
clone_size: -
cdr3_length: 15
j_call: TRBJ2-1

cdr3_nt: TGTGCCATCAGTCGACAGGGGGAACCCTCTGGGGCCAACGTCCTGACTTTC
cdr3_aa: CAISRQGEPSGANVLTF
v_call: TRBV10-3
d_call: TRBD1
clone_size: -
cdr3_length: 17
j_call: TRBJ2-6

cdr3_nt: TGTGCCAGCAGTTACCTCCGGGACAGGCCTGAAGCTTTCTTT
cdr3_aa: CASSYLRDRPEAFF
v_call: TRBV6-5
d_call: TRBD1
clone_size: -
cdr3_length: 14
j_call: TRBJ1-1

cdr3_nt: TGCGCCAGCAGCTTGGTAGCGGGGAGTAGGAATGAGCAGTTCTTC
cdr3_aa: CASSLVAGSRNEQFF
v_call: TRBV5-1
d_call: TRBD2
clone_size: -
cdr3_length: 15
j_call: TRBJ2-1

cdr3_nt: TGCGCCAGCAGCCGTAACAGGGGGCTTAATGAAAAACTGTTTTTT
cdr3_aa: CASSRNRGLNEKLFF
v_call: TRBV5-1
d_call: TRBD1
clone_size: once
cdr3_length: 15
j_call: TRBJ1-4

cdr3_nt: TGCGCCAGCAGCCAAGTCCCCGGACTCGTCGGGGAGCAGTACTTC
cdr3_aa: CASSQVPGLVGEQYF
v_call: TRBV4-1
d_call: -
clone_size: -
cdr3_length: 15
j_call: TRBJ2-7

cdr3_nt: TGTGCCAGCAGCTTGGGGACGGAAGAAAAACTGTTTTTT
cdr3_aa: CASSLGTEEKLFF
v_call: TRBV5-4
d_call: -
clone_size: -
cdr3_length: 13
j_call: TRBJ1-4

cdr3_nt: TGTGCCAGCAGCCCGGGACTCACAGGGGGCAAGACCCAGTACTTC
cdr3_aa: CASSPGLTGGKTQYF
v_call: TRBV5-4
d_call: TRBD1
clone_size: -
cdr3_length: 15
j_call: TRBJ2-5

cdr3_nt: TGTGCCTGGAGTGATGACAGCTGGGCGGATGAAAAACTGTTTTTT
cdr3_aa: CAWSDDSWADEKLFF
v_call: TRBV30
d_call: -
clone_size: -
cdr3_length: 15
j_call: TRBJ1-4

cdr3_nt: TGTGCCAGCAGCTTTAGGCGGACCAACACTGAAGCTTTCTTT
cdr3_aa: CASSFRRTNTEAFF
v_call: TRBV11-1
d_call: -
clone_size: -
cdr3_length: 14
j_call: TRBJ1-1

cdr3_nt: TGCGCCAGCAGCTTGGCGGGGGAGCAGTACTTC
cdr3_aa: CASSLAGEQYF
v_call: TRBV5-1
d_call: -
clone_size: -
cdr3_length: 11
j_call: TRBJ2-7

cdr3_nt: TGTGCCAGCAGCCCTCGGGGGCGGTCTAGCACAGATACGCAGTATTTT
cdr3_aa: CASSPRGRSSTDTQYF
v_call: TRBV7-3
d_call: -
clone_size: once
cdr3_length: 16
j_call: TRBJ2-3

cdr3_nt: TGCGCCAGCAGCTTGGGCCCAGCGACAGATACGCAGTATTTT
cdr3_aa: CASSLGPATDTQYF
v_call: TRBV5-1
d_call: -
clone_size: -
cdr3_length: 14
j_call: TRBJ2-3

cdr3_nt: TGTGCCACCAGCAGAGAAGGAGGCAGCCAAGAGACCCAGTACTTC
cdr3_aa: CATSREGGSQETQYF
v_call: TRBV15
d_call: -
clone_size: -
cdr3_length: 15
j_call: TRBJ2-5

cdr3_nt: TGTGCCAGCAGTGAAAGGGCAGGGGGGAGTCACGAGCAGTACTTC
cdr3_aa: CASSERAGGSHEQYF
v_call: TRBV25-1
d_call: -
clone_size: -
cdr3_length: 15
j_call: TRBJ2-7

cdr3_nt: TGTGCCATCAGTATCTCCAGGACAGGCGGAACTCTTCTCTCCTACGAGCAGTACTTC
cdr3_aa: CAISISRTGGTLLSYEQYF
v_call: TRBV10-3
d_call: TRBD1
clone_size: -
cdr3_length: 19
j_call: TRBJ2-7

cdr3_nt: TGTGCCAGCAGCGAATATCAGACTAGCGGAGGGGAGACCCAGTACTTC
cdr3_aa: CASSEYQTSGGETQYF
v_call: TRBV11-2
d_call: TRBD2
clone_size: once
cdr3_length: 16
j_call: TRBJ2-5

cdr3_nt: TGTGCCACCAGCAGAGAGGTCGACAGGAGGAGCGAGCAGTACTTC
cdr3_aa: CATSREVDRRSEQYF
v_call: TRBV15
d_call: -
clone_size: -
cdr3_length: 15
j_call: TRBJ2-7

cdr3_nt: TGTGCCAGCAGCTCCCGGACTAGCGGGGGCACGGGTATAGCCAAAAACATTCAGTACTTC
cdr3_aa: CASSSRTSGGTGIAKNIQYF
v_call: TRBV7-6
d_call: TRBD2
clone_size: -
cdr3_length: 20
j_call: TRBJ2-4

cdr3_nt: TGTGCCAGCAGGGGCCGGGACAGGGGAAACGAGCAGTACTTC
cdr3_aa: CASRGRDRGNEQYF
v_call: TRBV6-5
d_call: TRBD1
clone_size: -
cdr3_length: 14
j_call: TRBJ2-7

cdr3_nt: TGTGCCTGGAGCCCGGGACTACAAGAGACCCAGTACTTC
cdr3_aa: CAWSPGLQETQYF
v_call: TRBV30
d_call: TRBD2
clone_size: -
cdr3_length: 13
j_call: TRBJ2-5

cdr3_nt: TGTGCCAGCTGGATACGGGGCTCTGGAAACACCATATATTTT
cdr3_aa: CASWIRGSGNTIYF
v_call: TRBV28
d_call: -
clone_size: -
cdr3_length: 14
j_call: TRBJ1-3

cdr3_nt: TGTGCGGGTAGGGGGACTCTGAACACCGGGGAGCTGTTTTTT
cdr3_aa: CAGRGTLNTGELFF
v_call: TRBV10-3
d_call: -
clone_size: -
cdr3_length: 14
j_call: TRBJ2-2

cdr3_nt: TGTGCCAGCAGCTTACGAGGGACAGGGGGCCCTGGAAGCACAGATACGCAGTATTTT
cdr3_aa: CASSLRGTGGPGSTDTQYF
v_call: TRBV7-6
d_call: TRBD1
clone_size: -
cdr3_length: 19
j_call: TRBJ2-3

cdr3_nt: TGTGCCAGCAGCTCCTTGACAGGGGGCGGGACTAATGAAAAACTGTTTTTT
cdr3_aa: CASSSLTGGGTNEKLFF
v_call: TRBV5-5
d_call: TRBD1
clone_size: -
cdr3_length: 17
j_call: TRBJ1-4

cdr3_nt: TGTGCCATCAGTGGACTGACTAATTCACCCCTCCACTTT
cdr3_aa: CAISGLTNSPLHF
v_call: TRBV10-3
d_call: -
clone_size: -
cdr3_length: 13
j_call: TRBJ1-6

cdr3_nt: TGTGCCACCCCCGCCCACAGGGGACCCTACGAGCAGTACTTC
cdr3_aa: CATPAHRGPYEQYF
v_call: TRBV15
d_call: TRBD1
clone_size: -
cdr3_length: 14
j_call: TRBJ2-7

cdr3_nt: TGTGCCAGCAGCTTGAACCCCACCGGGGAGCTGTTTTTT
cdr3_aa: CASSLNPTGELFF
v_call: TRBV7-2
d_call: -
clone_size: -
cdr3_length: 13
j_call: TRBJ2-2

cdr3_nt: TGTGCCAGCAGCTTAGAAGGTAGCGGATCGTACTTC
cdr3_aa: CASSLEGSGSYF
v_call: TRBV7-9
d_call: -
clone_size: -
cdr3_length: 12
j_call: TRBJ2-7

cdr3_nt: TGTGCCATCAGGAATTTAGGGGGAGAGACCCAGTACTTC
cdr3_aa: CAIRNLGGETQYF
v_call: TRBV10-3
d_call: -
clone_size: once
cdr3_length: 13
j_call: TRBJ2-5

cdr3_nt: TGTGCCAGCAGCTTGAAGGCCAGCCCGAACACTGAAGCTTTCTTT
cdr3_aa: CASSLKASPNTEAFF
v_call: TRBV5-4
d_call: -
clone_size: once
cdr3_length: 15
j_call: TRBJ1-1